The 32 T cell receptor beta chains below were found in one sample sequenced in a study of T cell responses to AZD1222 COVID-19 vaccine. TCRdb keeps only in-frame clones here, not all; method: immunoSEQ multiplex PCR. Of around 140,000 clones in the sample, approximately 91% are singletons; the top ten hold 1% to 1.4%. This sample comprised peripheral blood, obtained 28 days after the second AZD1222 dose. The receptor source for this set is an adult who received the AZD1222 COVID-19 vaccine.

The chain recombines TRBV5-6 with TRBJ1-2, with a possible D match to TRBD1 (6 bases). The CDR3 runs 15 residues. Germline V lookup: CDR1 SGHDT, CDR2 YYEEEE. V lost 0 bases to trimming and J lost 5 bases, with 14 bases between them. CDR3: CASSLVSTGSYGYTF. CDR3 bases: TGTGCCAGCAGCTTGGTTTCGACAGGAAGTTATGGCTACACCTTC.

The chain carries TRBV19 and TRBJ2-7; 8 bases map to TRBD1. The V gene end was trimmed by 10 bases and the J gene end by 0 bases; junction bases not matched to a gene: 11. The CDR3 extends over 15 amino acids. Germline CDR1 and CDR2: LNHDA and SQIVND (reference sequence). The CDR3 DNA reads as TGTGCCACCCGCGACAGGGGAGAAAGCTCCTACGAGCAGTACTTC. Protein product: CATRDRGESSYEQYF.

This clone is a singleton in its sample. The chain is built from TRBV10-3 and TRBJ2-1; TRBD1 might be the D (5 bases). V lost 3 bases to trimming and J lost 6 bases, with 12 bases between them. The germline V gene has CDR1 ENHRY and CDR2 SYGVKD. The CDR3 runs to 14 residues. CDR3 sequence reads: CAISEIQGINEQFF. CDR3 DNA: TGTGCCATCAGTGAAATCCAGGGAATCAATGAGCAGTTCTTC.

The CDR3 sequence is CASSSAVGGEQFF. In DNA, the CDR3 is TGTGCCAGCAGCTCCGCAGTAGGGGGGGAGCAGTTCTTC. This rearrangement joins TRBV27 to TRBJ2-1; D is tentatively TRBD1 or TRBD2 (6 bases each). CDR3 size: 13 residues. V was shortened by 6 bases and J by 10 bases, with 16 bases between the two germline ends. Germline CDR1 and CDR2: MNHEY and SMNVEV (reference sequence).

J is TRBJ2-3 and V is TRBV9, with D tentatively TRBD1 (6 bases). There are 15 residues in the CDR3. With 4 bases removed from V and 4 bases from J, the gap between germline ends came to 16 bases. The germline CDR1 and CDR2 sequences are SGDLS and YYNGEE. DNA for the CDR3: TGTGCCAGCAGCATCGAAGGGGGAGTCGCAGATACGCAGTATTTT. The encoded protein is CASSIEGGVADTQYF.

This clone was seen a handful of times. The rearrangement uses TRBV6-6 and TRBJ2-7, with 10 positions matching TRBD1. J lost 2 bases, V lost 10 bases, and 5 bases had no gene match. The length of the CDR3 is 13 residues. Germline V gene data show CDR1 as MNHNY and CDR2 as SVGAGI (reference sequence). In nucleotides, the CDR3 is TGTGCCACCGGGACAGGGGACACCTACGAGCAGTACTTC. This codes for CATGTGDTYEQYF.

This rearrangement joins TRBV7-2 to TRBJ1-4; the D gene is possibly TRBD1 (5 bases). The CDR3 contains 13 residues. Trimming pared 3 bases from V and 5 bases from J, leaving 7 bases between. CDR1 and CDR2 from the germline V gene are SGHTA and FQGNSA. The CDR3 DNA reads as TGTGCCAGCAGCTTGGGGGGGAATGAAAAACTGTTTTTT. Its protein product is CASSLGGNEKLFF.

The V call is TRBV6-5, the J call TRBJ1-2, with a weak D call TRBD1 (5 bases). The CDR3 contains 14 residues. The V and J ends lost 6 bases and 2 bases respectively, with 13 bases between them. Germline loops: CDR1 MNHEY, CDR2 SVGAGI. In nucleotides, the CDR3 is TGTGCCAGCAGGATGGGGGACCGGAACTATGGCTACACCTTC. Protein sequence: CASRMGDRNYGYTF.

J is TRBJ1-4 and V is TRBV10-3; D call uncertain. V lost 3 bases, J lost 8 bases, and 13 bases lay in between. This CDR3 has 14 amino acids. The germline CDR1 and CDR2 sequences are ENHRY and SYGVKD. CDR3 bases: TGTGCCATCAGTGAAAGAGGCTCTTGGGAAAAACTGTTTTTT. It specifies CAISERGSWEKLFF.

This chain links TRBV5-1 with TRBJ2-7, with D unclear. The CDR3 covers 12 residues. The V end lost 4 bases, the J end lost 2 bases, and 7 bases lay between the germline ends. The germline CDR1 and CDR2 sequences are SGHRS and YFSETQ. The CDR3 DNA reads TGCGCCAGCAGCGTTGACCCCTACGAGCAGTACTTC. It codes for CASSVDPYEQYF.

This chain uses TRBV6-1 with TRBJ1-3; no definite D call. Trimming left V 7 bases short and J 0 bases short, with 13 bases between. Germline V gene sequence: CDR1 MNHNS, CDR2 SASEGT. The CDR3 is 15 amino acids. The DNA for the CDR3 is TGTGCCAGCATCAGTCAGCTAAGCTCTGGAAACACCATATATTTT. Protein sequence: CASISQLSSGNTIYF.

The chain carries TRBV19 and TRBJ2-7, with D perhaps matching TRBD2 (5 bases). The CDR3 sequence is 15 residues long. Germline V lookup: CDR1 LNHDA, CDR2 SQIVND (reference sequence). The V end lost 3 bases, the J end lost 2 bases, and 14 bases lay between the germline ends. CDR3 protein: CASSIRPGETYEQYF. The DNA for the CDR3 is TGTGCCAGTAGTATCCGGCCCGGGGAAACCTACGAGCAGTACTTC.

V and J are TRBV28 and TRBJ1-2, with a weak D call TRBD1 (6 bases). Per the germline V gene, CDR1 is MDHEN and CDR2 is SYDVKM. The CDR3 covers 12 residues. Trimming took 4 bases from V and 8 from J, leaving 11 bases between them. CDR3 DNA: TGTGCCAGCAGTTCAACAGGGAACGGCTACACCTTC. As protein: CASSSTGNGYTF.

This clone was observed a handful of times. The chain employs TRBV3-1 (or the pseudogene TRBV3-2) and TRBJ2-2; the match to TRBD1 covers 11 bases. Germline V lookup: CDR1 LGHDT, CDR2 YNNKEL (reference sequence). V trimming: 4 bases; J trimming: 5 bases; junction bases outside the gene matches: 9. CDR3 size: 17 residues. The CDR3 DNA follows: TGTGCCAGCAGCCGGACTGGACAGGGGGCGAGGACCGGGGAGCTGTTTTTT. This sequence encodes CASSRTGQGARTGELFF.

The J gene is TRBJ2-5, the V gene TRBV10-1, with D perhaps TRBD1 (6 bases). Germline CDR1 WNHNN, CDR2 SYGVQD (reference sequence). The V end was cut by 3 bases, the J end by 5 bases, with 13 bases between. This CDR3 is 14 amino acids long. Written as DNA, the CDR3 is TGCGCCAGCAGTGACGGACCCCAGGGGGAGACCCAGTACTTC. The encoded protein is CASSDGPQGETQYF.

This clone was picked up one time. The rearrangement links TRBV7-8 to TRBJ2-1; 7 bases line up with TRBD1. The CDR3 has 15 amino acids. V gave up 5 bases and J gave up 5 bases; unmatched junction bases: 9. Germline loops: CDR1 SGHVS, CDR2 FQNEAQ. The CDR3 nucleotides are TGTGCCAGCAGCCGATGGACAGGATCGAACAATGAGCAGTTCTTC. It yields the protein CASSRWTGSNNEQFF.

The chain recombines TRBV7-3 with TRBJ2-1; 7 nucleotides match TRBD1. The CDR3 spans 12 residues. The V segment lost 5 bases and the J segment 8 bases; nucleotides outside the gene matches: 3. Germline CDR1 is SGHTA and CDR2 is FQGTGA. CDR3 DNA: TGTGCCAGCAGCACAGGGGTCGATGAGCAGTTCTTC. This gives the protein CASSTGVDEQFF.

V is TRBV7-3 and J is TRBJ2-3; tentative D call: TRBD2 (6 bases). In germline, CDR1 is SGHTA, CDR2 FQGTGA. This CDR3 has 16 amino acids. Trimming shortened V by 3 bases and J by 2 bases, and 15 bases separated the two germline ends. As DNA, the CDR3 is TGTGCCAGCAGCTTGGGTAGCGGCAAGAACACAGATACGCAGTATTTT. Translating it yields CASSLGSGKNTDTQYF.

The chain couples TRBV5-1 to TRBJ2-3; D is undetermined. Looked up from germline, CDR1 is SGHRS and CDR2 is YFSETQ. The CDR3 contains 14 residues. V gave up 0 bases and J gave up 4 bases, with 9 bases separating them. The CDR3 nucleotides read TGCGCCAGCAGCTTGGGAGGTGTCGCAGATACGCAGTATTTT. This codes for CASSLGGVADTQYF.

This chain joins TRBV19 and TRBJ1-2; 8 nucleotides agree with TRBD1. Per germline, CDR1 LNHDA and CDR2 SQIVND (reference sequence). Trimming removed 8 bases from V and 5 bases from J; junction bases left unmatched: 10. This CDR3 is 14 amino acids long. Written as DNA, the CDR3 is TGTGCCAGTTCCCCCTCTAGGACAGGGTATGGCTACACCTTC. It encodes CASSPSRTGYGYTF.

J is TRBJ1-5 and V is TRBV28; D ambiguous. The germline V and J ends were trimmed by 4 bases and 7 bases, with 17 bases remaining between them. The germline CDR1 and CDR2 sequences are MDHEN and SYDVKM. This CDR3 region has 15 residues. Here the CDR3 reads CASSSTGLVIQPQHF. In nucleotides, the CDR3 is TGTGCCAGCAGTTCCACGGGATTAGTGATACAGCCCCAGCATTTT. Together with reference TRBV28 and TRBJ1-5, the CDR3 gives the full variable domain: DVKVTQSSRYLVKRTGEKVFLECVQDMDHENMFWYRQDPGLGLRLIYFSYDVKMKEKGDIPEGYSVSREKKERFSLILESASTNQTSMYLCASSSTGLVIQPQHFGDGTRLSIL.

The table lists this clone with a count of one. J is TRBJ2-3 and V is TRBV24-1; 9 bases match TRBD1. The V and J ends lost 3 bases and 2 bases, in that order; junction bases with no gene match: 5. Per germline, CDR1 KGHDR and CDR2 SFDVKD. The CDR3 loop spans 16 amino acids. The CDR3 DNA reads as TGTGCCACCAGTGATCGGGACAGGGCATACACAGATACGCAGTATTTT. Residues: CATSDRDRAYTDTQYF.

The rearrangement uses TRBV9 and TRBJ1-4; 7 bases match TRBD1. This CDR3 is built from 16 residues. CDR1 and CDR2 from the germline V gene are SGDLS and YYNGEE. Trimming at V came to 2 bases and at J to 6 bases, leaving 10 bases not matched to a gene. CDR3 DNA: TGTGCCAGCAGCGTCGGATTCGACAGGGTAGATGAAAAACTGTTTTTT. Amino acids: CASSVGFDRVDEKLFF. The full variable domain, its missing parts supplied by reference TRBV9 and TRBJ1-4, is DSGVTQTPKHLITATGQRVTLRCSPRSGDLSVYWYQQSLDQGLQFLIQYYNGEERAKGNILERFSAQQFPDLHSELNLSSLELGDSALYFCASSVGFDRVDEKLFFGSGTQLSVL.

This rearrangement joins TRBV7-9 to TRBJ1-1; D gene ambiguous. Germline V gene sequence: CDR1 SEHNR, CDR2 FQNEAQ (reference sequence). The CDR3 loop spans 14 amino acids. V lost 4 bases, J lost 5 bases, and 14 bases lay in between. CDR3 protein: CASSSSGVGTEAFF. The CDR3 nucleotides are TGTGCCAGCAGCTCCTCGGGCGTTGGGACTGAAGCTTTCTTT.

This clone was counted once. CDR3 region: CASSLSRLYEQYF. The CDR3 region has the DNA TGTGCCAGCAGCTTATCTCGTCTGTACGAGCAGTACTTC. The chain has TRBV11-2 and TRBJ2-7; no clear D gene. The V end lost 2 bases, the J end lost 4 bases, and 9 bases lay between the germline ends. CDR1 and CDR2 from the germline V gene are SGHAT and FQNNGV. The CDR3 covers 13 residues.

This rearrangement joins TRBV6-5 to TRBJ1-1, with 7 bases fitting TRBD1. Germline values: CDR1 MNHEY, CDR2 SVGAGI. The CDR3 is 13 amino acids. After removal of 6 bases from V and 3 bases from J, the junction contained 4 bases not matched to a gene. CDR3 coding DNA: TGTGCCAGCAGCGACAGGGACGACACTGAAGCTTTCTTT. Protein sequence: CASSDRDDTEAFF.

The chain carries TRBV30 and TRBJ2-7, with D possibly matching TRBD2 (6 bases). Trimming took 2 bases from V and 2 from J, leaving 10 bases between them. The germline V gene has CDR1 GTSNPN and CDR2 SVGIG (reference sequence). The CDR3 consists of 13 residues. The CDR3 coding sequence is TGTGCCTGGAGTTGGGACTCGCCCTACGAGCAGTACTTC. Encoded protein: CAWSWDSPYEQYF. Complete variable domain (other parts from reference TRBV30 and TRBJ2-7): SQTIHQWPATLVQPVGSPLSLECTVEGTSNPNLYWYRQAAGRGLQLLFYSVGIGQISSEVPQNLSASRPQDRQFILSSKKLLLSDSGFYLCAWSWDSPYEQYFGPGTRLTVT.

The V and J genes are TRBV7-9 and TRBJ2-7, with 8 bases aligning to TRBD1. This CDR3 is 15 amino acids long. CDR1 is SEHNR, CDR2 FQNEAQ, per germline (reference sequence). J gave up 3 bases and V 4 bases, and 8 bases lay outside the gene matches. This CDR3 is CASSSVGQGFYEQYF. The DNA for the CDR3 is TGTGCCAGCAGCTCGGTTGGACAGGGCTTCTACGAGCAGTACTTC.

This chain links TRBV5-1 with TRBJ1-4, with D possibly matching TRBD1 (5 bases). The germline gives CDR1 SGHRS, CDR2 YFSETQ. V was clipped by 0 bases and J by 13 bases, with 13 bases between them. The CDR3 contains 13 residues. The DNA of the CDR3 is TGCGCCAGCAGCTTGGACCCTGCGGGGGTACTGTTTTTT. It specifies CASSLDPAGVLFF.

The chain joins TRBV3-1 (or the pseudogene TRBV3-2) to TRBJ2-1; 9 bases fit TRBD2. Germline CDR1 is LGHDT and CDR2 is YNNKEL (reference sequence). Trimming removed 1 base from V and 8 bases from J; junction bases left unmatched: 18. The CDR3 loop spans 19 amino acids. CDR3 nucleotide sequence: TGTGCCAGCAGCCAAGCAGGGATGGGGGTAGCGGGAGTAGGCCATGAGCAGTTCTTC. As protein: CASSQAGMGVAGVGHEQFF.

This chain joins TRBV19 and TRBJ1-4; D ambiguous. This CDR3 has 14 residues. Per the germline V gene, CDR1 is LNHDA and CDR2 is SQIVND (reference sequence). The V end lost 7 bases, the J end lost 4 bases, and 13 bases lay between the germline ends. The CDR3 region has the DNA TGTGCCAGTAATATCGGGCAGGTTAATGAAAAACTGTTTTTT. Its translation is CASNIGQVNEKLFF.

This chain links TRBV5-1 with TRBJ2-7; tentative D call: TRBD2 (5 bases). The germline V and J ends were trimmed by 5 bases and 1 base, with 10 bases remaining between them. The length of the CDR3 is 13 residues. CDR1 is SGHRS and CDR2 is YFSETQ in the germline V gene. The CDR3 loop is CASSFEGSYEQYF. The CDR3 DNA follows: TGCGCCAGCAGTTTTGAGGGTTCCTACGAGCAGTACTTC. Based on the CDR3 plus reference TRBV5-1 and TRBJ2-7, the full variable domain is KAGVTQTPRYLIKTRGQQVTLSCSPISGHRSVSWYQQTPGQGLQFLFEYFSETQRNKGNFPGRFSGRQFSNSRSEMNVSTLELGDSALYLCASSFEGSYEQYFGPGTRLTVT.